This passage covers 21 T cell receptor beta chains from one sample sequenced in a study of blood T cells in healthy people across ages. Next came a second PCR, run for about 6 to 11 cycles, which used a sample-barcoded 5' primer along with a J-beta primer mix. In TCRdb, the 5' RACE reads were re-called with MiXCR into one record per CDR3 protein. In the table there are about a million distinct CDR3 sequences, roughly 51% of which are singletons. Sequenced sample: blood. Receptors were obtained from a woman in her fifties or sixties in good health.

The chain links TRBV24-1 to TRBJ2-4; D perhaps matches TRBD2 (6 bases). The J call may be faulty, since TRBJ2-7 better matches the DNA end. Germline CDR1 is KGHDR and CDR2 is SFDVKD. CDR3 length: 15 amino acids. CDR3 nucleotide sequence: TGTGCCACCAGTGACCCTGCTAGCGCGACCTACGAGCAGTACTTC. It codes for CATSDPASATYEQYF.

This clonotype showed up just a few times. The rearrangement links TRBV12-3 or TRBV12-4 to TRBJ2-5; TRBD1 agrees at 10 bases. Trimming cost V 7 bases and J 7 bases; bases outside gene matches: 15. CDR3 length: 16 amino acids. The CDR3, as DNA: TGTGCCAGCAAAGGCGGGACAGGGGCCCTAAAAGGGACCCAGTACTTC. Its translation is CASKGGTGALKGTQYF.

This chain uses TRBV6-5 with TRBJ2-7; D is perhaps TRBD1 or TRBD2 (7 bases each). The CDR3 totals 13 residues. The germline V and J ends were trimmed by 10 bases and 4 bases, with 17 bases remaining between them. Germline assignment: CDR1 MNHEY and CDR2 SVGAGI. The CDR3 sequence is CATAGGVSYEQYF. CDR3 coding DNA: TGTGCCACCGCAGGGGGGGTCAGTTACGAGCAGTACTTC.

In this sample, this clonotype turned up a few times. One junction end disagrees with the germline gene, perhaps due to a read error. This rearrangement joins TRBV4-1 to TRBJ2-5; D gene uncertain. Germline-derived CDR1 and CDR2 are MGHRA and YSYEKL. This CDR3 comprises 15 residues. CDR3 nucleotides: TGCGCCAGCAGCGAAGATTTTGGGTACCAAGAGACCCAGTACTTC. This gives the protein CASSEDFGYQETQYF.

This clonotype appeared a single time. The genes are TRBV7-8 and TRBJ1-4, with a tentative D call TRBD1 (5 bases). Trimming stripped 5 bases from V and 5 bases from J, with 15 bases between. The germline CDR1 and CDR2 sequences are SGHVS and FQNEAQ. The CDR3 consists of 15 residues. The CDR3 bases are TGTGCCAGCAGCCCCCGGGGGGACGAAAATGAAAAACTGTTTTTT. Translated, it gives CASSPRGDENEKLFF.

This clonotype was counted only a few times. J is TRBJ2-7 and V is TRBV20-1; D is undetermined. The germline gives CDR1 DFQATT, CDR2 SNEGSKA (reference sequence). The CDR3 has 12 residues. Deletions cut 2 bases from V and 2 bases from J, with 7 bases between. The CDR3 spells CSARLYAYEQYF. The CDR3 bases are TGCAGTGCTAGACTTTACGCCTACGAGCAGTACTTC.

V usage is TRBV2 and J usage is TRBJ2-1; D may be TRBD1 (7 bases). Trimming removed 3 bases from V and 2 bases from J, with 14 bases in between. Germline lookup yields CDR1 SNHLY and CDR2 FYNNEI. The CDR3 covers 16 residues. The CDR3 loop reads CASSETGRKTYNEQFF. The DNA for the CDR3 is TGTGCCAGCAGTGAGACAGGGAGGAAAACCTACAATGAGCAGTTCTTC.

At least ten counts were recorded for this clonotype. CDR3 sequence: CSVAGGSTDTQYF. For the CDR3, the DNA is TGCAGCGTCGCGGGAGGGAGCACAGATACGCAGTATTTT. The chain couples TRBV29-1 to TRBJ2-3, with 9 bases fitting TRBD2. V dropped 6 bases and J dropped 0; count of bases not matched to a gene: 1. The CDR3 contains 13 residues. CDR1 is SQVTM, CDR2 ANQGSEA, per germline.

This clonotype was counted ten times or more. This rearrangement joins TRBV10-2 to TRBJ1-5; tentatively, D is TRBD1 (5 bases). This CDR3 is 15 amino acids long. Germline V CDR1 and CDR2: WSHSY, SAAADI. Trimming pared 0 bases from V and 4 bases from J, leaving 10 bases between. The CDR3 protein is CASSESGHRNQPQHF. CDR3 in DNA: TGCGCCAGCAGTGAGTCGGGGCACCGGAATCAGCCCCAGCATTTT.

As for this clonotype: The junction and the germline gene differ at one end; a read error may be behind it. V usage is TRBV28 and J usage is TRBJ1-5; 7 bases are shared with TRBD1. The CDR3 has 15 amino acids. CDR1 and CDR2 from the germline V gene are MDHEN and SYDVKM. CDR3 sequence (DNA): TGTGCCGGCAGTTTGGGGCAGGGGGGACGTCAGCCCCAGCATTTT. It yields the protein CAGSLGQGGRQPQHF.

The rearrangement uses TRBV28 and TRBJ2-7; no reliable D call. Germline CDR1 is MDHEN and CDR2 is SYDVKM. The germline V and J ends were trimmed by 7 bases and 1 base, with 17 bases remaining between them. This CDR3 has 15 amino acids. The CDR3 is CASTLDGPLSYEQYF. As DNA, the CDR3 is TGTGCCAGCACCTTAGACGGGCCACTATCCTACGAGCAGTACTTC.

The rearrangement uses TRBV4-2 and TRBJ2-1; tentative D call: TRBD1 (6 bases). The germline gives CDR1 LGHNA, CDR2 YNFKEQ. The germline V and J ends were trimmed by 0 bases and 0 bases, with 12 bases remaining between them. The CDR3 has 17 amino acids. In DNA, the CDR3 is TGTGCCAGCAGCCAAGATTTGGGACAAAGCTCCTACAATGAGCAGTTCTTC. The encoded protein is CASSQDLGQSSYNEQFF.

The chain carries TRBV7-8 and TRBJ2-5; weak D call: TRBD1 (6 bases). The J call is doubtful: the DNA matches TRBJ2-7 better. The CDR3 has 16 amino acids. CDR1 is SGHVS and CDR2 is FQNEAQ in the germline V gene. The CDR3 DNA reads as TGTGCCAGCAGCTTAGTAGTTTCGGCCAGGGGCTACGAGCAGTACTTC. This codes for CASSLVVSARGYEQYF.

For this clonotype: A much larger clone differs from this one at a single base, so this may be a read error. The chain employs TRBV12-3 or TRBV12-4 and TRBJ1-2; D may be TRBD1 (6 bases). The CDR3 is 13 residues long. The CDR3 loop reads CTSSLADSYGYTF. CDR3 DNA: TGTACCAGCAGTTTAGCGGACAGCTATGGCTACACCTTC.

This clonotype appeared a few times. The gene calls are TRBV11-2 and TRBJ2-7; D gene ambiguous. Trimming removed 0 bases from V and 2 bases from J, with 17 bases in between. Germline V gives CDR1 SGHAT, CDR2 FQNNGV. This CDR3 comprises 17 residues. CDR3 loop: CASSLDNGNLITYEQYF. CDR3 DNA sequence: TGTGCCAGCAGCTTAGATAATGGGAACCTAATCACCTACGAGCAGTACTTC.

This clonotype was found a few times. The chain uses TRBV5-1 and TRBJ2-1; 14 bases align to TRBD2. V was clipped by 5 bases and J by 9 bases; unmatched bases: 10. Germline assignment: CDR1 SGHRS and CDR2 YFSETQ. The CDR3 has 16 residues. Written as DNA, the CDR3 is TGCGCCAGCAGTCCGGGACTAGCGGGAGCGGGTAGTGAGCAGTTCTTC. This gives the protein CASSPGLAGAGSEQFF.

With respect to this clonotype: An end of the junction does not agree with germline; a read error may underlie this. This sequence joins TRBV20-1 and TRBJ1-5, with D unresolved. The CDR3 is made up of 14 amino acids. The V gene's germline CDR1 is DFQATT and CDR2 SNEGSKA (reference sequence). CDR3 loop: CSAGDQIPNQPQHF. CDR3 bases: TGCAGTGCTGGAGACCAAATACCAAATCAGCCCCAGCATTTT.

This clonotype has just a few counts. The chain has TRBV12-3 or TRBV12-4 and TRBJ2-5; no clear D. Between the trimmed V and J ends, which lost 6 bases and 2 bases, there was a span of 10 bases. The CDR3 has 13 amino acids. CDR3 nucleotide sequence: TGTGCCAGCAGAAAGACACCTCAAGAGACCCAGTACTTC. It translates to CASRKTPQETQYF.

The chain uses TRBV18 and TRBJ1-1; unclear D gene. CDR1 and CDR2 from the germline V gene are KGHSH and LQKENI. The CDR3 extends over 13 amino acids. The ends were cut back, 0 bases at V and 1 base at J, with 3 bases in the middle. CDR3 nucleotide sequence: TGTGCCAGCTCACCACCGAAGAACACTGAAGCTTTCTTT. It specifies CASSPPKNTEAFF.

This clonotype was observed a single time. The rearrangement links TRBV7-2 to TRBJ2-7; TRBD1 matches 11 bases. The CDR3 has 15 residues. The germline CDR1 and CDR2 sequences are SGHTA and FQGNSA. Germline trimming cut 3 bases from V and 3 bases from J; bases unmatched to any gene: 4. The CDR3 nucleotides are TGTGCCAGCAGCTTTGGACAGGGGGCAGGCTACGAGCAGTACTTC. Its translation: CASSFGQGAGYEQYF.

This clonotype was seen only once. The chain recombines TRBV14 with TRBJ2-1, with 12 bases aligning to TRBD2. CDR1 is SGHDN, CDR2 FVKESK, per germline. V trimming: 3 bases; J trimming: 8 bases; junction bases outside the gene matches: 5. CDR3 length: 15 amino acids. The CDR3 bases are TGTGCCAGCAGCCATCGACTAGCGGGAGTCCATGAGCAGTTCTTC. Translation: CASSHRLAGVHEQFF.